The entry below describes one T cell receptor (beta chain). What it binds is not known. The sample originates from a study of cytomegalovirus exposure and HLA in healthy donors. Study-wide findings and caveats: Some highly shared sequence variants likely arose as a pipeline artifact. Confirmation was obtained in vitro that three CMV-associated chains are specific for CMV antigens.

In the PCR, 60 Vbeta and 13 Jbeta primers were used. Repertoires were generated with immunoSEQ multiplex PCR, while TCRdb's copy carries only in-frame clones and drops some. The sample includes under 120,000 clones, 60% to 75% of them seen just once. V lost 8 bases and J 0 bases, leaving 14 bases between the germline ends. The CDR3 has 15 residues. Germline V gene data show CDR1 as MNHEY and CDR2 as SVGAGI. The receptor was isolated from a middle-aged man in good health and CMV-seropositive. V and J are TRBV6-5 and TRBJ1-3; D possibly corresponds to TRBD1 (5 bases). Sequenced material: PBMCs. CDR3 in amino acids: CASSLDSSSGNTIYF. The CDR3 coding sequence is TGTGCCAGCTCCCTTGACAGCAGCTCTGGAAACACCATATATTTT.